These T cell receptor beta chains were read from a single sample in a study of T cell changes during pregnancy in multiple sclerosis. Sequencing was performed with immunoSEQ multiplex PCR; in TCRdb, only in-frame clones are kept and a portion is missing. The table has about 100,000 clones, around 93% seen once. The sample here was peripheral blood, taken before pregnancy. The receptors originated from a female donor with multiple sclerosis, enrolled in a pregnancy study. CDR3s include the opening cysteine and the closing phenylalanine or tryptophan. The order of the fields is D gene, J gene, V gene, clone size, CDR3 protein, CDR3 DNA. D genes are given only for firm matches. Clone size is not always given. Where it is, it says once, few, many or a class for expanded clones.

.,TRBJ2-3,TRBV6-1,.,CASRFGQNTDTQYF,TGTGCCAGCAGATTTGGACAGAACACAGATACGCAGTATTTT
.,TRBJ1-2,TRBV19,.,CARHGGILNYGYTF,TGTGCCAGGCACGGGGGGATATTAAACTATGGCTACACCTTC
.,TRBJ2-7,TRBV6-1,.,CASSVGQSSYEQYF,TGTGCCAGCAGTGTGGGACAATCTTCCTACGAGCAGTACTTC
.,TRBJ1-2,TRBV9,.,CASSPLGDSRGRNYGYTF,TGTGCCAGCAGCCCTCTTGGGGACTCCCGAGGCCGTAACTATGGCTACACCTTC
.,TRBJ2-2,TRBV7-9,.,CASSPLGELFF,TGTGCCAGCAGCCCTCTCGGGGAGCTGTTTTTT
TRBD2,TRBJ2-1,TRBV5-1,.,CASSWGTSGSYNEQFF,TGCGCCAGCAGCTGGGGGACTAGCGGCTCCTACAATGAGCAGTTCTTC
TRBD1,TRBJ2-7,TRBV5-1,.,CASSLEISGQGVYEQYF,TGCGCCAGCAGCTTGGAAATATCGGGACAGGGGGTCTACGAGCAGTACTTC
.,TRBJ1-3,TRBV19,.,CASSDWTDGNTIYF,TGTGCCAGTAGTGATTGGACAGACGGAAACACCATATATTTT
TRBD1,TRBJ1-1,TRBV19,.,CASSRDRGDTEAFF,TGTGCCAGTAGCCGGGACAGGGGGGACACTGAAGCTTTCTTT
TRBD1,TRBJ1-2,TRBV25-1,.,CASSEFGQGVRSGYTF,TGTGCCAGCAGTGAATTTGGACAGGGGGTGAGAAGTGGCTACACCTTC
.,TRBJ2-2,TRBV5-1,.,CASRIRGLGNTGELFF,TGCGCCAGCAGGATCCGCGGGTTAGGGAACACCGGGGAGCTGTTTTTT
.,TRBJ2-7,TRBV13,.,CASSPQGYEQYF,TGTGCCAGCAGCCCACAGGGCTACGAGCAGTACTTC
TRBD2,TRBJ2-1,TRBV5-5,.,CASSLFSGSSYNEQFF,TGTGCCAGCAGCTTGTTTAGCGGGAGCTCCTACAATGAGCAGTTCTTC
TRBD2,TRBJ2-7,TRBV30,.,CAWSVLGGLAGDEQYF,TGTGCCTGGAGTGTACTTGGGGGACTAGCGGGAGACGAGCAGTACTTC
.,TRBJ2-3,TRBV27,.,CASSLGGRQRDTQYF,TGTGCCAGCAGTTTGGGGGGAAGACAGCGAGATACGCAGTATTTT
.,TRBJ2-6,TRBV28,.,CASSLTPTLRSGANVLTF,TGTGCCAGCAGCTTGACCCCGACTCTTAGGTCTGGGGCCAACGTCCTGACTTTC
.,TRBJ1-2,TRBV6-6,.,CASSSLLTTYGYTF,TGTGCCAGCAGTAGCCTTTTGACTACTTATGGCTACACCTTC
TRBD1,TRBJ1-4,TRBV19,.,CASSRRQGKNNEKLFF,TGTGCCAGTAGTAGGCGACAGGGGAAAAATAATGAAAAACTGTTTTTT
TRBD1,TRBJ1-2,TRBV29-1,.,CSVQTGAGYTF,TGCAGCGTACAAACAGGGGCGGGCTACACCTTC
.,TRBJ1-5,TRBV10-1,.,CASSVGVNQPQHF,TGCGCCAGCAGTGTAGGAGTTAATCAGCCCCAGCATTTT
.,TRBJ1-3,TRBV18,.,CASSPIAEFSGNTIYF,TGTGCCAGCTCACCAATAGCAGAATTCTCTGGAAACACCATATATTTT
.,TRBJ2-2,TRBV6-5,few,CASRPAVETGELFF,TGTGCCAGCAGGCCCGCGGTGGAGACCGGGGAGCTGTTTTTT
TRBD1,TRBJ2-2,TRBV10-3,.,CAIRTDRGKTGELFF,TGTGCCATCAGAACCGACAGGGGCAAAACCGGGGAGCTGTTTTTT
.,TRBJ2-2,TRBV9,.,CASSVGGTGELFF,TGTGCCAGCAGCGTAGGAGGGACCGGGGAGCTGTTTTTT
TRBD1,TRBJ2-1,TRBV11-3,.,CASSSGQGSYNEQFF,TGTGCCAGCAGCTCCGGACAGGGCTCCTACAATGAGCAGTTCTTC
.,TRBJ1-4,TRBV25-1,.,CASSRAAGANEKLFF,TGTGCCAGCAGCCGGGCGGCGGGAGCTAATGAAAAACTGTTTTTT
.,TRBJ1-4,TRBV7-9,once,CASSSTAAGGEKLFF,TGTGCCAGCAGTTCGACGGCTGCTGGAGGTGAAAAACTGTTTTTT
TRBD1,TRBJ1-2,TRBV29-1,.,CSVEHGQGASGYTF,TGCAGCGTTGAACATGGACAGGGGGCGAGTGGCTACACCTTC
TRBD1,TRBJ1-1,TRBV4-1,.,CASSLRTGGRTEAFF,TGCGCCAGCAGCCTCCGGACAGGGGGCCGCACTGAAGCTTTCTTT
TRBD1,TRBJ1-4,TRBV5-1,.,CASSLAMLAGGLNEKLFF,TGCGCCAGCAGCTTGGCCATGTTGGCAGGGGGCCTTAATGAGAAACTGTTTTTT
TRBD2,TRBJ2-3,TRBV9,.,CASSVLAGGITDTQYF,TGTGCCAGCAGCGTCCTAGCGGGAGGGATCACAGATACGCAGTATTTT
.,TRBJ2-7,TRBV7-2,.,CASSSEGRVATYEQYF,TGTGCCAGCAGCTCAGAGGGCCGAGTGGCTACCTACGAGCAGTACTTC
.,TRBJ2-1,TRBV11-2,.,CASSREMVTNEQFF,TGTGCCAGCAGTCGGGAGATGGTTACAAATGAGCAGTTCTTC
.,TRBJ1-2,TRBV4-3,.,CASSQDRVGGYTF,TGCGCCAGCAGCCAAGACAGGGTCGGGGGCTACACCTTC
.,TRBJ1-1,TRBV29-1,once,CSVEGGRQAAEAFF,TGCAGCGTTGAAGGGGGGAGACAGGCGGCTGAAGCTTTCTTT
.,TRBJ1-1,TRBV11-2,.,CASSFGRNTEAFF,TGTGCCAGCAGCTTCGGGAGGAACACTGAAGCTTTCTTT
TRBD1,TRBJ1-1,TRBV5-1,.,CASSPGTGVIDTEAFF,TGCGCCAGCAGTCCCGGGACAGGGGTTATCGACACTGAAGCTTTCTTT
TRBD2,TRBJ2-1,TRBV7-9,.,CASSTGGPSGRSREQFF,TGTGCCAGCAGTACTGGGGGGCCCAGCGGGAGAAGTCGGGAGCAGTTCTTC
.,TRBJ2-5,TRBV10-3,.,CAISDPADYQETQYF,TGTGCCATCAGTGACCCAGCGGATTATCAAGAGACCCAGTACTTC
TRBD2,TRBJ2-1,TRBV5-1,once,CASSLPSGISYNEQFF,TGCGCCAGCAGCTTGCCTAGCGGGATCTCCTACAATGAGCAGTTCTTC
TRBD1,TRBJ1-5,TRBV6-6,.,CASSYRGTGPNQPQHF,TGTGCCAGCAGTTACCGAGGGACAGGCCCCAATCAGCCCCAGCATTTT
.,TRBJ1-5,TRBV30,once,CAWRAPGQNQPQHF,TGTGCCTGGAGGGCCCCAGGGCAAAATCAGCCCCAGCATTTT
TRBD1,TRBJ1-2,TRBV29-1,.,CSVLQGGYGYTF,TGCAGCGTTCTACAGGGGGGGTATGGCTACACCTTC
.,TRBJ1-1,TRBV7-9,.,CASSLRQGNTEAFF,TGTGCCAGCAGCTTACGGCAGGGTAACACTGAAGCTTTCTTT
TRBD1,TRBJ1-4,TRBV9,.,CASSAGQGWDEKLFF,TGTGCCAGCAGCGCCGGACAGGGATGGGATGAAAAACTGTTTTTT
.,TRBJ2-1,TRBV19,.,CASSRQRQAYNEQFF,TGTGCCAGTAGTAGACAGCGCCAAGCTTACAATGAGCAGTTCTTC
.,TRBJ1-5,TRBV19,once,CASSQGARQPQHF,TGTGCCAGTAGCCAAGGGGCAAGACAGCCCCAGCATTTT
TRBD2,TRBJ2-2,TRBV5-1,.,CASSSLAGVPGELFF,TGCGCCAGCAGCTCACTAGCGGGAGTCCCCGGGGAGCTGTTTTTT
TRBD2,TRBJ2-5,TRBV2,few,CASSTSGRARETQYF,TGTGCCAGCAGTACTAGCGGGAGGGCCAGGGAGACCCAGTACTTC
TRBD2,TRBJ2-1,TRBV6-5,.,CASSLAGGDYNEQFF,TGTGCCAGCAGTTTAGCGGGAGGGGATTACAATGAGCAGTTCTTC
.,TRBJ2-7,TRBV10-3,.,CAISESIDYEQYF,TGTGCCATCAGTGAGTCGATAGACTACGAGCAGTACTTC
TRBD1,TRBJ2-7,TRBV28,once,CASRAIRGQGSYEQYF,TGTGCCAGCAGGGCTATAAGGGGACAGGGGTCCTACGAGCAGTACTTC
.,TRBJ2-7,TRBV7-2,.,CASSLEGVGDEQYF,TGTGCCAGCAGCTTAGAGGGGGTCGGAGACGAGCAGTACTTC
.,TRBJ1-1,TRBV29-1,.,CSVEGTVNTEAFF,TGCAGCGTTGAAGGGACAGTGAACACTGAAGCTTTCTTT
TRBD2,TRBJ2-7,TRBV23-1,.,CASLPHDPGLRNYEQYF,TGCGCCAGCTTGCCCCACGATCCGGGACTAAGGAACTACGAGCAGTACTTC
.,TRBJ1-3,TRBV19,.,CASRSRPPAADSGNTIYF,TGTGCCAGTCGTAGTAGACCCCCTGCGGCTGACTCAGGAAACACCATATATTTT
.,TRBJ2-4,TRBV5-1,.,CASSPTEAKNIQYF,TGCGCCAGCAGCCCGACTGAAGCCAAAAACATTCAGTACTTC